Here is one TCR beta chain with its context. The data stem from a study of blood T cells in healthy people across ages. The second PCR ran about 6 to 11 cycles with a sample-barcoded 5' primer and J-beta primers. TCRdb ran MiXCR on the 5' RACE reads and lists one entry per CDR3 protein. The profile shows hundreds of thousands of distinct CDR3 sequences, approximately 48% of them singletons. This CDR3 is built from 17 residues. The germline V gene has CDR1 MNHNY and CDR2 SVGAGI (reference sequence). V shed 6 bases and J 3 bases; nucleotides not matched to a gene: 12. The sequence came from a man between 60 and 75 years old in good health. This chain links TRBV6-6 with TRBJ1-5; TRBD1 aligns across 9 bases. The material sequenced was blood. The CDR3 coding sequence is TGTGCCAGCAGCCCCAAGGGACAGGGCATCTTCAATCAGCCCCAGCATTTT. It codes for CASSPKGQGIFNQPQHF.